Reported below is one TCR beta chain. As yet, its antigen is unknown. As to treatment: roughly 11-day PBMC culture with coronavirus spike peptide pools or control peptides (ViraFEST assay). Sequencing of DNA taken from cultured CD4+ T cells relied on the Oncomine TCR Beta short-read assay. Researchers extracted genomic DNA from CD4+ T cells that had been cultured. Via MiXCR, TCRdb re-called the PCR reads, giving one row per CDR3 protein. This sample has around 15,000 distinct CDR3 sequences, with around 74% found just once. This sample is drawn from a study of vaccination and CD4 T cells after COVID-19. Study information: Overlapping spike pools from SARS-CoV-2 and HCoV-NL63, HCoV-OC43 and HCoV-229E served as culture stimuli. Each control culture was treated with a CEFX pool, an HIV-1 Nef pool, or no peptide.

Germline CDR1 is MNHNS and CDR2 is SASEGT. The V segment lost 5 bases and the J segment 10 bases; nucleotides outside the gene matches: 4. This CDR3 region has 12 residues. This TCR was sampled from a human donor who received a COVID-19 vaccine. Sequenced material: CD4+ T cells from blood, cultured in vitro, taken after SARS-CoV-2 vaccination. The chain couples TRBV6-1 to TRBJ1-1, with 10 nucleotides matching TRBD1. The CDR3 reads CASSRDRGVAFF. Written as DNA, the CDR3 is TGTGCCAGCAGTAGGGACAGGGGTGTAGCTTTCTTT.